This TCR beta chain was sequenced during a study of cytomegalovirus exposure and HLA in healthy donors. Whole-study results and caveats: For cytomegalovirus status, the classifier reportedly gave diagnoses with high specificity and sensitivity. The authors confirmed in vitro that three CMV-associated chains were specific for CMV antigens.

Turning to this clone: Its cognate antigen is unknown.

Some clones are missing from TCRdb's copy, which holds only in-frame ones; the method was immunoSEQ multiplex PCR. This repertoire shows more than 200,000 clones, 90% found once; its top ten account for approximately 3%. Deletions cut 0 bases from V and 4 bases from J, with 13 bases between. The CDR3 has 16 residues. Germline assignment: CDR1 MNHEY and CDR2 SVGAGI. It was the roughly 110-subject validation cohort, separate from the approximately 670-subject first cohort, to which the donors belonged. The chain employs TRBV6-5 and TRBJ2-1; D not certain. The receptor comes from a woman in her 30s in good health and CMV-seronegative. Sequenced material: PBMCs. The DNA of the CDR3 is TGTGCCAGCAGTTACTCGGAAACCCAGGTGTACAATGAGCAGTTCTTC. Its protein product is CASSYSETQVYNEQFF.